One and the same sample provided the 30 T cell receptor beta chains below, sequenced in a study of spatial heterogeneity in lung cancer. TCRdb processed the 5' RACE reads anew with MiXCR; each CDR3 protein has one entry. The sample lists more than 45,000 distinct CDR3 sequences; roughly 5% were seen once. Sample time point: sample taken at primary tumor resection. The study sequenced unsorted whole RNA from tumor, nontumor lung or frozen PBMC. The sequences come from PBMCs, collected at surgery. Receptor source: a male donor with early-stage non-small cell lung cancer.

This clonotype was observed at least ten times. The chain is built from TRBV5-1 and TRBJ2-1; 10 bases align to TRBD2. CDR3 length: 15 amino acids. The trim removed 4 bases at V and 7 bases at J, leaving 8 bases unmatched. Germline-derived CDR1 and CDR2 are SGHRS and YFSETQ. CDR3 bases: TGCGCCAGCAGCCAAGGACTAGCGGCCGGGAATGAGCAGTTCTTC. Its translation is CASSQGLAAGNEQFF.

This clonotype was seen repeatedly, ten times or more. This chain links TRBV6-2 or TRBV6-3 with TRBJ2-1, with 8 bases lining up with TRBD2. Trimming removed 5 bases from V and 7 bases from J; junction bases left unmatched: 1. Germline loops: CDR1 MNHEY, CDR2 SVGEGT. The length of the CDR3 is 12 residues. Here the CDR3 reads CASSERENEQFF. CDR3 sequence (DNA): TGTGCCAGCAGTGAGCGGGAGAATGAGCAGTTCTTC.

The chain carries TRBV4-1 and TRBJ1-3; D gene unclear. This CDR3 comprises 18 residues. Trimming removed 0 bases at V and 0 bases at J, with 15 bases between. CDR1 is MGHRA and CDR2 is YSYEKL in the germline V gene. This chain's CDR3 is CASSQEQLRFLSGNTIYF. CDR3 DNA sequence: TGCGCCAGCAGCCAAGAACAACTGAGGTTCCTCTCTGGAAACACCATATATTTT.

This clonotype was seen a few times. The CDR3, as DNA: TGTGCCAGTAGTGCCCGACAGGGTCAAGAGACCCAGTACTTC. This encodes CASSARQGQETQYF. V gene TRBV19 combines with J gene TRBJ2-5; TRBD1 matches at 7 bases. The ends lost 5 bases at V and 2 bases at J; junction bases unmatched: 5. Germline V CDR1 and CDR2: LNHDA, SQIVND (reference sequence). This CDR3 spans 14 amino acids.

This clonotype was seen at least ten times. V gene TRBV7-8 combines with J gene TRBJ2-2; D is unclear. Trimming removed 0 bases from V and 5 bases from J, with 4 bases in between. The CDR3 covers 13 residues. Germline V CDR1 and CDR2: SGHVS, FQNEAQ. The CDR3 loop is CASSLAGTGELFF. DNA for the CDR3: TGTGCCAGCAGCTTAGCAGGAACCGGGGAGCTGTTTTTT.

The chain carries TRBV7-2 and TRBJ2-1, with D perhaps TRBD1 or TRBD2 (6 bases each). The germline V and J ends were trimmed by 5 bases and 10 bases, with 18 bases remaining between them. This CDR3 has 14 residues. Per germline, CDR1 SGHTA and CDR2 FQGNSA. CDR3 loop: CASSTGTLSLEQFF. In DNA form, the CDR3 reads TGTGCCAGCAGCACAGGGACTCTCAGTTTGGAGCAGTTCTTC.

This clonotype was detected ten times or more. The V gene is TRBV4-1, the J gene TRBJ2-3, with unresolved D. Trimming pared 1 base from V and 0 bases from J, leaving 11 bases between. Germline values: CDR1 MGHRA, CDR2 YSYEKL. The length of the CDR3 is 16 residues. The CDR3: CASSQVNLVSTDTQYF. The CDR3 bases are TGCGCCAGCAGCCAAGTAAATCTAGTAAGCACAGATACGCAGTATTTT.

This clonotype appeared many times. This rearrangement joins TRBV20-1 to TRBJ1-3; D ambiguous. Germline assignment: CDR1 DFQATT and CDR2 SNEGSKA (reference sequence). This CDR3 is 14 amino acids long. Trimming cost V 5 bases and J 8 bases, with 19 bases left between them. CDR3 region: CSAEGPGESHTIYF. Written as DNA, the CDR3 is TGCAGTGCTGAAGGGCCCGGGGAAAGTCACACCATATATTTT.

This clonotype showed up many times. The V call is TRBV20-1, the J call TRBJ2-7, with 14 bases identical to TRBD2. The CDR3 runs to 16 residues. With V trimmed by 5 bases and J by 4 bases, 10 bases remained unmatched. Germline-derived CDR1 and CDR2 are DFQATT and SNEGSKA (reference sequence). As DNA, the CDR3 is TGCAGTGCTCATACCGACCGACTAGCGGGAGGGTACGAGCAGTACTTC. It codes for CSAHTDRLAGGYEQYF.

The rearrangement links TRBV9 to TRBJ2-7; the match to TRBD2 covers 8 bases. Looked up from germline, CDR1 is SGDLS and CDR2 is YYNGEE. J was trimmed by 5 bases and V by 1 base; bases with no gene match: 8. The CDR3 has 15 residues. DNA for the CDR3: TGTGCCAGCAGCGTAAGTCCAACGGGAGGGAACGAGCAGTACTTC. Translating it yields CASSVSPTGGNEQYF.

This clonotype was seen ten or more times. This CDR3 reads CASSGDRGQETQYF. DNA of the CDR3: TGTGCCAGCAGTGGGGACAGGGGACAAGAGACCCAGTACTTC. This chain joins TRBV25-1 and TRBJ2-5; 10 bases align to TRBD1. The CDR3 length is 14 residues. V trimming: 4 bases; J trimming: 2 bases; junction bases outside the gene matches: 1. Germline V CDR1 and CDR2: MGHDK, SYGVNS.

The chain recombines TRBV19 with TRBJ2-3; TRBD2 matches at 8 bases. CDR1 is LNHDA, CDR2 SQIVND, per germline (reference sequence). The CDR3 spans 18 residues. The ends lost 5 bases at V and 0 bases at J; junction bases unmatched: 13. The CDR3 sequence is CASSGAAGGHPSTDTQYF. The CDR3 DNA reads TGTGCCAGTAGTGGTGCCGCGGGAGGCCACCCTAGCACAGATACGCAGTATTTT.

In this sample, this clonotype turned up many times. This rearrangement joins TRBV11-2 to TRBJ2-5; TRBD2 agrees at 11 bases. The CDR3 is 15 amino acids. Losses at the gene ends were 5 bases for V and 5 bases for J; bases not matched to a gene: 7. In germline, CDR1 is SGHAT, CDR2 FQNNGV. CDR3 in amino acids: CASSLLAGGRETQYF. In nucleotides, the CDR3 is TGTGCCAGCAGCCTCCTAGCGGGAGGAAGGGAGACCCAGTACTTC.

This clonotype was seen more than once but under ten times. V is TRBV30 and J is TRBJ2-7; a possible D gene is TRBD1 (5 bases). V shed 2 bases and J shed 6 bases, with 11 bases lying between them. This CDR3 contains 12 residues. Per germline, CDR1 GTSNPN and CDR2 SVGIG (reference sequence). The CDR3 DNA follows: TGTGCCTGGAGTCCAGGGTTGATCGAGCAGTACTTC. Residues: CAWSPGLIEQYF.

This clonotype was observed many times. The J gene is TRBJ2-7, the V gene TRBV4-1; a weak D match, TRBD2 (6 bases). Trimming took 0 bases from V and 2 from J, leaving 14 bases between them. This CDR3 spans 16 amino acids. CDR1 is MGHRA, CDR2 YSYEKL, per germline. DNA of the CDR3: TGCGCCAGCAGCCAAGATCGCGGGACCCCCACCTACGAGCAGTACTTC. As protein: CASSQDRGTPTYEQYF.

This clonotype was seen repeatedly, ten times or more. The chain has TRBV9 and TRBJ2-7; D possibly corresponds to TRBD2 (5 bases). The ends were cut back, 3 bases at V and 5 bases at J, with 9 bases in the middle. CDR1 and CDR2 (germline): SGDLS, YYNGEE. CDR3 length: 12 residues. The DNA for the CDR3 is TGTGCCAGCAGCGGACGGACTGACGAGCAGTACTTC. Amino acid sequence: CASSGRTDEQYF.

This clonotype was counted a few times. The chain combines TRBV2 with TRBJ2-7; 10 bases are shared with TRBD2. The trim removed 2 bases at V and 5 bases at J, leaving 6 bases unmatched. Germline CDR1 is SNHLY and CDR2 is FYNNEI. The length of the CDR3 is 15 residues. CDR3 in amino acids: CASSENGLAGDEQYF. In DNA, the CDR3 is TGTGCCAGCAGTGAAAACGGTCTAGCGGGAGACGAGCAGTACTTC.

The sample holds a few counts of this clonotype. The rearrangement joins TRBV11-2 to TRBJ2-5; D may be TRBD1 (6 bases). The CDR3 sequence is 13 residues long. V was shortened by 5 bases and J by 3 bases, with 10 bases between the two germline ends. Germline values: CDR1 SGHAT, CDR2 FQNNGV. CDR3 sequence (DNA): TGTGCCAGCAGCCCCAACAGGGAAGAGACCCAGTACTTC. It yields the protein CASSPNREETQYF.

This clonotype appeared many times. The gene calls are TRBV20-1 and TRBJ2-1, with 7 positions matching TRBD2. Germline V gene lookup returns CDR1 DFQATT and CDR2 SNEGSKA (reference sequence). This CDR3 contains 20 residues. The trim removed 3 bases at V and 5 bases at J, leaving 25 bases unmatched. DNA for the CDR3: TGCAGTGCTAGTACCCGCCTAGGACTAGGACCAGGTCGTAGGAACAATGAGCAGTTCTTC. Protein product: CSASTRLGLGPGRRNNEQFF.

This clonotype was picked up many times. This likely comes from a read error, as the CDR3 has no conserved phenylalanine or tryptophan at its end. The chain combines TRBV12-3 or TRBV12-4 with TRBJ2-3; D may be TRBD2 (5 bases). The CDR3 sequence is 15 residues long. Trimming took off 7 bases at V and 3 bases at J, with 17 bases between the two ends. DNA for the CDR3: TGTGCCAGCAACACTAGGCGGGCCGGAACAGATACGCAGTATTGT. As protein: CASNTRRAGTDTQYC.

In its sample, this clonotype was seen many times. The chain combines TRBV20-1 with TRBJ2-4; 12 nucleotides align to TRBD2. Per germline, CDR1 DFQATT and CDR2 SNEGSKA (reference sequence). Losses at the gene ends were 5 bases for V and 12 bases for J; bases not matched to a gene: 14. The CDR3 contains 15 residues. Here the CDR3 reads CSAEALAGGHDDQYF. Written as DNA, the CDR3 is TGCAGTGCTGAGGCTCTAGCGGGAGGGCACGACGATCAGTACTTC.

In its sample, this clonotype was seen many times. This chain links TRBV29-1 with TRBJ1-2; D is undetermined. V gave up 1 base and J gave up 4 bases, with 7 bases separating them. The CDR3 is 12 residues long. The germline V gene encodes CDR1 SQVTM and CDR2 ANQGSEA. The CDR3 here is CSVEGATYGYTF. DNA of the CDR3: TGCAGCGTTGAAGGGGCGACCTATGGCTACACCTTC. Together with reference TRBV29-1 and TRBJ1-2, the CDR3 gives the full variable domain: SAVISQKPSRDICQRGTSLTIQCQVDSQVTMMFWYRQQPGQSLTLIATANQGSEATYESGFVIDKFPISRPNLTFSTLTVSNMSPEDSSIYLCSVEGATYGYTFGSGTRLTVV.

This clonotype was seen a handful of times. Germline is not matched at one junction end, which may reflect a read error. V and J are TRBV6-1 and TRBJ1-2; D not resolved. This CDR3 comprises 11 residues. Germline V gene data show CDR1 as MNHNS and CDR2 as SASEGT. This chain's CDR3 is CASSELPELKF. CDR3 coding DNA: TGTGCCAGCAGTGAACTCCCCGAATTGAAATTC.

This clonotype was detected ten times or more. The rearrangement uses TRBV10-3 and TRBJ2-3; TRBD2 matches 11 bases. In germline, CDR1 is ENHRY, CDR2 SYGVKD. The V and J ends lost 8 bases and 7 bases, in that order; junction bases with no gene match: 5. This CDR3 comprises 13 residues. CDR3 nucleotides: TGTGCCATCCTACTAGCGGGAGCAAATACGCAGTATTTT. It translates to CAILLAGANTQYF.

This clonotype was counted at least ten times. CDR3 protein: CASSRLAETDTQYF. The CDR3 region has the DNA TGTGCCAGCAGTAGACTAGCGGAAACAGATACGCAGTATTTT. This chain links TRBV2 with TRBJ2-3, with TRBD2 matching over 9 bases. This CDR3 contains 14 residues. V was clipped by 5 bases and J by 3 bases; unmatched bases: 3. CDR1 and CDR2 (germline): SNHLY, FYNNEI.

This clonotype showed up many times. The chain recombines TRBV28 with TRBJ1-1; tentative D call: TRBD1 (5 bases). This CDR3 contains 14 residues. Looked up from germline, CDR1 is MDHEN and CDR2 is SYDVKM. Deletions cut 5 bases from V and 4 bases from J, with 14 bases between. As DNA, the CDR3 is TGTGCCAGCAGTCCCGGACAACAGGTCACTGAAGCTTTCTTT. As protein: CASSPGQQVTEAFF.

There are many counts of this clonotype. The chain employs TRBV6-5 and TRBJ1-5; 8 nucleotides align to TRBD1. The J segment lost 2 bases and the V segment lost 6 bases, leaving 3 bases of the junction unmatched. The CDR3 is 14 residues long. The V gene's germline CDR1 is MNHEY and CDR2 SVGAGI. CDR3 nucleotide sequence: TGTGCCAGCAGGGACAGGGTCGGCAATCAGCCCCAGCATTTT. Residues: CASRDRVGNQPQHF.

There are many counts of this clonotype. The chain is built from TRBV11-2 and TRBJ2-3; 13 bases agree with TRBD2. Losses at the gene ends were 1 base for V and 5 bases for J; bases not matched to a gene: 9. CDR3 size: 18 residues. Germline V gene lookup returns CDR1 SGHAT and CDR2 FQNNGV. DNA of the CDR3: TGTGCCAGCAGCTTAGGTGGAGGACTAGCGGGAGTCTTAGATACGCAGTATTTT. It specifies CASSLGGGLAGVLDTQYF.

J is TRBJ2-5 and V is TRBV5-1, with 8 bases that match TRBD1. CDR3 length: 16 residues. In germline, CDR1 is SGHRS, CDR2 YFSETQ. V shed 4 bases, J shed 5 bases, and the junction held 13 bases outside the gene matches. This CDR3 reads CASSPLARGRRETQYF. CDR3 DNA: TGCGCCAGCAGCCCTTTGGCCAGGGGGCGCCGGGAGACCCAGTACTTC. The complete variable domain, with remaining parts taken from reference TRBV5-1 and TRBJ2-5, reads KAGVTQTPRYLIKTRGQQVTLSCSPISGHRSVSWYQQTPGQGLQFLFEYFSETQRNKGNFPGRFSGRQFSNSRSEMNVSTLELGDSALYLCASSPLARGRRETQYFGPGTRLLVL.

This clonotype was observed at least ten times. The chain recombines TRBV10-2 with TRBJ1-5, with D perhaps TRBD1 (5 bases). Deletions cut 7 bases from V and 7 bases from J, with 17 bases between. Germline V CDR1 and CDR2: WSHSY, SAAADI. This CDR3 is 14 amino acids long. The CDR3 nucleotides read TGCGCCAGCAACTCGCGGGGGTCCGACCAGCCCCAGCATTTT. This translates into CASNSRGSDQPQHF.